These 22 T cell receptor beta chains came from one sample sequenced in a study of T cells in localized non-small cell lung cancer. Here immunoSEQ multiplex PCR was the method, and the copy in TCRdb shows in-frame clones only, minus some. The sample consists of under 3,500 clones, more than 25% of them appearing once. The input for sequencing was lung tumor tissue, taken before any cancer treatment. Receptors were obtained from a woman aged 35-75 years with stage I lung adenocarcinoma.

The chain is built from TRBV7-5 and TRBJ2-7; the table calls TRBD2, which could not be checked here. TRBV7-5 is a listed pseudogene. The CDR3 consists of 19 residues. CDR3 DNA: TGTGCCAGCAGCCTCGTGGAGGGACTAGCGGGAGTTGAGACCTACGAGCAGTACTTC. Translated: CASSLVEGLAGVETYEQYF.

In this sample, this clone turned up a few times. The genes are TRBV7-6 and TRBJ2-5, with D hard to call. Germline V gene data show CDR1 as SGHVS and CDR2 as FNYEAQ. The CDR3 is 14 residues long. The V gene lost 7 bases and the J gene lost 0 bases, with 12 bases spanning the gap. CDR3 in amino acids: CASTNGPHQETQYF. The DNA of the CDR3 is TGTGCCAGCACCAACGGCCCCCACCAAGAGACCCAGTACTTC.

Only a few counts were recorded for this clone. The J gene is TRBJ2-1, the V gene TRBV11-3, with 12 positions matching TRBD2. The germline V gene encodes CDR1 SGHNT and CDR2 YENEEA. The CDR3 is 14 residues long. V lost 5 bases, J lost 12 bases, and 8 bases stayed unmatched. The CDR3 bases are TGTGCCAGCAGCCCTAGCGGGGGGGGAGTAGGGCAGTTCTTC. It yields the protein CASSPSGGGVGQFF.

The chain recombines TRBV5-1 with TRBJ1-2, with D possibly matching TRBD1 (5 bases). The V gene's germline CDR1 is SGHRS and CDR2 YFSETQ. This CDR3 region has 14 residues. The V gene lost 0 bases and the J gene lost 5 bases, with 11 bases spanning the gap. The CDR3 here is CASSLGHGGYGYTF. The CDR3 coding sequence is TGCGCCAGCAGCTTGGGGCACGGGGGGTATGGCTACACCTTC.

The chain carries TRBV19 and TRBJ2-3; 7 nucleotides match TRBD2. V lost 6 bases, J lost 0 bases, and 9 bases stayed unmatched. The CDR3 spans 16 residues. Germline CDR1 LNHDA, CDR2 SQIVND (reference sequence). CDR3 bases: TGTGCCAGTAGGGCCGTAGGGCGGGGGAGCACAGATACGCAGTATTTT. This translates into CASRAVGRGSTDTQYF.

This clone was observed a few times. The J gene is TRBJ2-5, the V gene TRBV11-3; 11 bases agree with TRBD2. The germline V gene encodes CDR1 SGHNT and CDR2 YENEEA. V gave up 2 bases and J gave up 4 bases; unmatched junction bases: 9. The CDR3 is 17 residues long. The CDR3 loop reads CASSLPLLAGEGETQYF. The CDR3 DNA sequence: TGTGCCAGCAGCTTACCCCTACTAGCGGGAGAGGGAGAGACCCAGTACTTC.

The sample holds a few counts of this clone. The chain uses TRBV18 and TRBJ1-1, with D possibly TRBD1 on 6 matching bases. The length of the CDR3 is 14 residues. Per the germline V gene, CDR1 is KGHSH and CDR2 is LQKENI. The V gene lost 6 bases and the J gene lost 2 bases, with 13 bases spanning the gap. The CDR3 loop is CASSPGTTNTEAFF. CDR3 in DNA: TGTGCCAGCTCTCCCGGGACAACCAACACTGAAGCTTTCTTT.

In the case of this clone: At one end the junction does not follow the germline gene, possibly because of a read error. The CDR3 sequence is CAISDWQGASAGTGELFF. The CDR3 DNA is TGTGCCATCAGTGACTGGCAGGGGGCGTCCGCGGGCACCGGGGAGCTGTTTTTT. The V call is TRBV6-8, the J call TRBJ2-2; 8 bases agree with TRBD1. Germline CDR1 and CDR2: MNHGY and SAAAGT. This CDR3 comprises 18 residues.

The chain is built from TRBV11-3 and TRBJ1-1; TRBD1 might be the D (5 bases). Trimming shortened V by 5 bases and J by 1 base, and 14 bases separated the two germline ends. The CDR3 is 15 amino acids. Germline CDR1 and CDR2: SGHNT and YENEEA. The CDR3 region has the DNA TGTGCCAGCAGCACGAGGGGAATAGGGAACACTGAAGCTTTCTTT. It specifies CASSTRGIGNTEAFF.

This clone has only one observation. The V call is TRBV5-1, the J call TRBJ2-3, with 7 bases fitting TRBD2. V lost 5 bases and J lost 1; bases outside the gene matches: 4. Germline CDR1 is SGHRS and CDR2 is YFSETQ. The CDR3 contains 14 residues. CDR3 protein: CASSAGVGTDTQYF. The DNA for the CDR3 is TGCGCCAGCAGTGCGGGAGTAGGCACAGATACGCAGTATTTT.

This clone was detected only a few times. The chain links TRBV9 to TRBJ2-3; 7 bases map to TRBD2. V shed 4 bases and J 1 base; nucleotides not matched to a gene: 9. CDR3 length equals 16 residues. Germline values: CDR1 SGDLS, CDR2 YYNGEE. The CDR3 nucleotides are TGTGCCAGCAGCAAACGAAGCGGGATAGGCACAGATACGCAGTATTTT. It encodes CASSKRSGIGTDTQYF.

This clone was counted a few times. V and J are TRBV27 and TRBJ1-5; D gene uncertain. The germline CDR1 and CDR2 sequences are MNHEY and SMNVEV (reference sequence). V was shortened by 3 bases and J by 0 bases, with 9 bases between the two germline ends. This CDR3 contains 15 residues. The CDR3 bases are TGTGCCAGCAGTTTTAACGGCTATAGCAATCAGCCCCAGCATTTT. This gives the protein CASSFNGYSNQPQHF.

This clone has just a few counts. The rearrangement joins TRBV14 to TRBJ2-1; 9 nucleotides line up with TRBD2. The CDR3 loop spans 15 amino acids. The V gene end was trimmed by 1 base and the J gene end by 9 bases; junction bases not matched to a gene: 7. Per the germline V gene, CDR1 is SGHDN and CDR2 is FVKESK. The CDR3, as DNA: TGTGCCAGCAGCCAAGTAGCGGGAGATCGGGGTGAGCAGTTCTTC. Its translation: CASSQVAGDRGEQFF.

This clone has more than one count but fewer than ten. The chain links TRBV28 to TRBJ1-4, with a possible D match to TRBD1 (5 bases). Germline assignment: CDR1 MDHEN and CDR2 SYDVKM. V shed 8 bases and J shed 7 bases, with 17 bases lying between them. The CDR3 runs 14 residues. CDR3 sequence reads: CASSRGGESEKLFF. CDR3 nucleotides: TGTGCCAGCTCCCGTGGGGGGGAAAGTGAAAAACTGTTTTTT.

Only a few counts were recorded for this clone. CDR3: CASSSQLAGAEQFF. The CDR3 DNA reads as TGTGCCAGCAGCTCTCAACTAGCGGGAGCTGAGCAGTTCTTC. The chain employs TRBV11-3 and TRBJ2-1, with 11 bases that match TRBD2. The CDR3 contains 14 residues. Germline V gene sequence: CDR1 SGHNT, CDR2 YENEEA. J was trimmed by 9 bases and V by 4 bases; bases with no gene match: 5.

This clone is categorized as large. V gene TRBV19 combines with J gene TRBJ1-5; no definite D call. Trimming left V 3 bases short and J 7 bases short, with 10 bases between. This CDR3 has 13 residues. Looked up from germline, CDR1 is LNHDA and CDR2 is SQIVND (reference sequence). The CDR3 spells CASSIGRVQPQHF. The CDR3 DNA reads TGTGCCAGTAGTATTGGAAGAGTACAGCCCCAGCATTTT.

The chain joins TRBV6-8 to TRBJ1-1; D ambiguous. The CDR3 has 13 amino acids. V lost 4 bases and J 1 base, leaving 7 bases between the germline ends. Germline V CDR1 and CDR2: MNHGY, SAAAGT. The CDR3 DNA is TGTGCCAGCAGTTTGACTGAGAACACTGAAGCTTTCTTT. Translated, it gives CASSLTENTEAFF.

This clone has a handful of counts. The rearrangement uses TRBV11-3 and TRBJ2-1, with 8 bases matching TRBD2. The CDR3 sequence is 15 residues long. The ends lost 5 bases at V and 4 bases at J; junction bases unmatched: 7. Germline CDR1 is SGHNT and CDR2 is YENEEA. CDR3 residues: CASSRTSGPYNEQFF. The CDR3 nucleotides are TGTGCCAGCAGCCGTACTAGCGGCCCGTACAATGAGCAGTTCTTC.

The rearrangement joins TRBV19 to TRBJ1-2; the D gene is possibly TRBD1 (5 bases). Trimming left V 7 bases short and J 8 bases short, with 26 bases between. The CDR3 has 16 amino acids. Germline loops: CDR1 LNHDA, CDR2 SQIVND (reference sequence). The CDR3 loop is CASKREGRVFGWGYTF. For the CDR3, the DNA is TGTGCCAGTAAGCGGGAGGGACGGGTCTTTGGATGGGGCTACACCTTC.

The genes are TRBV6-8 and TRBJ1-1, with a weak D call TRBD1 (5 bases). CDR3 length: 13 residues. CDR1 is MNHGY and CDR2 is SAAAGT in the germline V gene. V was trimmed by 2 bases and J by 7 bases, leaving 11 bases between them. This CDR3 reads CASSYADRVEAFF. The CDR3 region has the DNA TGTGCCAGCAGTTACGCTGACAGAGTTGAAGCTTTCTTT.

This chain joins TRBV9 and TRBJ2-3; D gene uncertain. Trimming left V 0 bases short and J 0 bases short, with 8 bases between. The CDR3 spans 15 residues. Germline V gives CDR1 SGDLS, CDR2 YYNGEE. This CDR3 reads CASSVGPGSTDTQYF. The CDR3 DNA is TGTGCCAGCAGCGTAGGTCCCGGGAGCACAGATACGCAGTATTTT.

The chain is built from TRBV9 and TRBJ1-2; tentatively, D is TRBD1 (6 bases). V was shortened by 5 bases and J by 6 bases, with 17 bases between the two germline ends. The CDR3 is 14 amino acids. Germline V CDR1 and CDR2: SGDLS, YYNGEE. CDR3 amino acids: CASSEAAQGDGYTF. The CDR3 DNA follows: TGTGCCAGCAGTGAAGCTGCACAGGGTGATGGCTACACCTTC.